This T cell receptor (beta chain) was found in a study of T cell repertoires in cytomegalovirus infection. TCRdb passed the reads through MiXCR, listing each CDR3 protein once. Of hundreds of thousands of distinct CDR3 sequences in the sample, roughly 42% were seen once. On this clonotype: Its antigen is not known.

The germline V and J ends were trimmed by 6 bases and 12 bases, with 21 bases remaining between them. CDR1 is MNHNS and CDR2 is SASEGT in the germline V gene. This CDR3 contains 14 residues. The clonotype was recovered from a human donor in good health (CMV status not recorded). Some clones in this sample may be carry-over from other donors' samples. Here the sequenced sample was cultured PBMCs, taken from culture after CMV antigen stimulation. The chain recombines TRBV6-1 with TRBJ2-1; perhaps D is TRBD1 or TRBD2 (5 bases each). The CDR3 region is CASRRAGVGALQFF. Written as DNA, the CDR3 is TGTGCCAGCAGGCGGGCTGGGGTCGGGGCATTGCAGTTCTTC.